These 21 T cell receptor beta chains originate from one sample sequenced in a study of T cells in Graves' hyperthyroidism and ophthalmopathy. Amplification of TCR beta CDR3 regions used RNA as the template. First-round RT-PCR targeting the TCR CDR3 was performed with the HTBI primer set. TCRdb fed the multiplex PCR reads into MiXCR, producing one record per CDR3 protein. This table holds hundreds of thousands of distinct CDR3 sequences, 38% found once. The sample consisted of blood. These receptors were collected from a man aged 18 to 30 with Graves' hyperthyroidism.

The chain combines TRBV2 with TRBJ1-3; D unclear. Looked up from germline, CDR1 is SNHLY and CDR2 is FYNNEI. This CDR3 has 18 residues. The V end was cut by 6 bases, the J end by 0 bases, with 21 bases between. CDR3 in amino acids: CASSQERHKGFSGNTIYF. The CDR3 DNA reads TGTGCCAGCAGCCAAGAACGCCATAAGGGCTTCTCTGGAAACACCATATATTTT.

The chain couples TRBV9 to TRBJ2-2; 13 bases fit TRBD2. From germline, CDR1 is SGDLS and CDR2 YYNGEE. The CDR3 has 17 residues. Trimming cost V 3 bases and J 7 bases; bases outside gene matches: 9. For the CDR3, the DNA is TGTGCCAGCAGCGCCCGACTAGCGGGGGGCCGTAGCGGGGAGCTGTTTTTT. This encodes CASSARLAGGRSGELFF.

Details on this clonotype: This may come from a read error, since a much larger clone is one base off. The chain links TRBV20-1 to TRBJ1-5, with D perhaps TRBD1 (5 bases). V was shortened by 2 bases and J by 5 bases, with 13 bases between the two germline ends. Germline V gene lookup returns CDR1 DFQATT and CDR2 SNEGSKA (reference sequence). The CDR3 totals 14 residues. This CDR3 is CSARRGRGDQPQHF. CDR3 DNA sequence: TGCAGTGCTAGACGGGGACGGGGGGATCAGCCCCAGCATTTT.

This clonotype was picked up one time. The gene calls are TRBV7-9 and TRBJ2-5; tentatively, D is TRBD1 (5 bases). V lost 4 bases to trimming and J lost 1 base, with 10 bases between them. This CDR3 contains 14 residues. CDR1 is SEHNR, CDR2 FQNEAQ, per germline (reference sequence). The CDR3 spells CASSSMDTQETQYF. The CDR3 DNA follows: TGTGCCAGCAGCTCCATGGACACCCAAGAGACCCAGTACTTC.

A remark on this clonotype: A clone one base away is much larger, so this may be a read error. The chain recombines TRBV2 with TRBJ1-3, with 7 bases fitting TRBD1. The CDR3 contains 14 residues. From germline, CDR1 is SNHLY and CDR2 FYNNEI. Here the CDR3 reads CASGARDRGNAIYF. The CDR3 DNA reads TGTGCCAGCGGCGCTCGGGACAGAGGAAACGCCATATATTTT. Complete variable domain (other parts from reference TRBV2 and TRBJ1-3): EPEVTQTPSHQVTQMGQEVILRCVPISNHLYFYWYRQILGQKVEFLVSFYNNEISEKSEIFDDQFSVERPDGSNFTLKIRSTKLEDSAMYFCASGARDRGNAIYFGEGSWLTVV.

The genes are TRBV10-2 and TRBJ2-5; 7 nucleotides align to TRBD2. The CDR3 is 15 residues long. Germline V gives CDR1 WSHSY, CDR2 SAAADI. Trimming cost V 6 bases and J 2 bases; bases outside gene matches: 9. The CDR3 reads CASSIRDGGQETQYF. The CDR3 nucleotides are TGCGCCAGCAGCATCCGGGACGGGGGGCAAGAGACCCAGTACTTC.

This clonotype has only a few counts. The chain employs TRBV2 and TRBJ2-2; the match to TRBD1 covers 9 bases. The CDR3 is made up of 16 amino acids. Per germline, CDR1 SNHLY and CDR2 FYNNEI. The trim removed 5 bases at V and 6 bases at J, leaving 10 bases unmatched. CDR3 sequence (DNA): TGTGCCAGCAGTTTAGTCCGGGACAGGGTATCCGGGGAGCTGTTTTTT. It specifies CASSLVRDRVSGELFF.

This clonotype was detected many times. The V gene is TRBV7-9, the J gene TRBJ2-7; tentative D call: TRBD2 (6 bases). The CDR3 runs to 12 residues. CDR1 SEHNR and CDR2 FQNEAQ come from the germline V gene (reference sequence). The V and J ends lost 5 bases and 6 bases respectively, with 11 bases between them. CDR3 region: CASSVTSTEQYF. In nucleotides, the CDR3 is TGTGCCAGCAGCGTGACTAGTACCGAGCAGTACTTC.

V is TRBV4-1 and J is TRBJ2-2; no firm D call. CDR1 and CDR2 from the germline V gene are MGHRA and YSYEKL. The V gene lost 0 bases and the J gene lost 1 base, with 9 bases spanning the gap. The CDR3 is 16 amino acids. As DNA, the CDR3 is TGCGCCAGCAGCCAAGATCGAGACGAGAACACCGGGGAGCTGTTTTTT. Its protein product is CASSQDRDENTGELFF.

About this clonotype: Just one base apart from a much larger clone, this may be a read error. The chain links TRBV6-5 to TRBJ2-7; tentative D call: TRBD1 (5 bases). The CDR3 runs to 13 residues. Trimming removed 0 bases at V and 5 bases at J, with 8 bases between. Germline V gene lookup returns CDR1 MNHEY and CDR2 SVGAGI. In DNA, the CDR3 is TGTGCCAGCAGTTACTCGAAGGGGAACGAGCAGTACTTC. This gives the protein CASSYSKGNEQYF.

The sample holds a few counts of this clonotype. V usage is TRBV6-5 and J usage is TRBJ2-7; a possible D gene is TRBD1 (6 bases). The CDR3 runs to 14 residues. Per the germline V gene, CDR1 is MNHEY and CDR2 is SVGAGI. Trimming took 4 bases from V and 8 from J, leaving 18 bases between them. CDR3 bases: TGTGCCAGCAGTTTCACAGGGCCACCCTCCAAGCAGTACTTC. Protein sequence: CASSFTGPPSKQYF.

This clonotype was observed at least ten times. V gene TRBV20-1 combines with J gene TRBJ2-7, with TRBD2 matching 11 bases. Germline V lookup: CDR1 DFQATT, CDR2 SNEGSKA (reference sequence). The CDR3 extends over 16 amino acids. Unmatched junction bases numbered 6, after V lost 0 bases and J lost 2 bases. This chain's CDR3 is CSARDGSTSGTYEQYF. CDR3 sequence (DNA): TGCAGTGCTAGAGATGGTTCGACTAGCGGGACCTACGAGCAGTACTTC.

The rearrangement uses TRBV4-2 and TRBJ2-5; tentatively, D is TRBD1 or TRBD2 (5 bases each). This CDR3 has 15 amino acids. Germline V gives CDR1 LGHNA, CDR2 YNFKEQ. V dropped 5 bases and J dropped 9 bases, with 22 bases sitting between them. The CDR3 sequence is CASSLVRDGRRAQYF. CDR3 nucleotide sequence: TGTGCCAGCAGCTTGGTTCGGGACGGCCGGCGGGCCCAGTACTTC.

This clonotype was recorded a few times. V gene TRBV9 combines with J gene TRBJ1-1; D is undetermined. Germline V lookup: CDR1 SGDLS, CDR2 YYNGEE. There are 14 residues in the CDR3. Trimming took off 4 bases at V and 7 bases at J, with 17 bases between the two ends. The chain's CDR3 is CASSQEAGDYEAFF. In DNA, the CDR3 is TGTGCCAGCAGCCAAGAAGCTGGGGATTATGAAGCTTTCTTT. The full variable domain, rest sourced from reference TRBV9 and TRBJ1-1, is DSGVTQTPKHLITATGQRVTLRCSPRSGDLSVYWYQQSLDQGLQFLIQYYNGEERAKGNILERFSAQQFPDLHSELNLSSLELGDSALYFCASSQEAGDYEAFFGQGTRLTVV.

For this clonotype: This may be a read error, as it is one base from a much larger clone. This chain joins TRBV5-1 and TRBJ1-2; perhaps TRBD1 as D (6 bases). This CDR3 has 14 amino acids. The V gene lost 4 bases and the J gene lost 3 bases, with 13 bases spanning the gap. The germline gives CDR1 SGHRS, CDR2 YFSETQ. The CDR3 region is CASSGSQGDYGYTF. The CDR3 DNA is TGCGCCAGCAGCGGATCACAGGGAGACTATGGCTACACCTTC. Full variable domain (remainder filled in from reference TRBV5-1 and TRBJ1-2): KAGVTQTPRYLIKTRGQQVTLSCSPISGHRSVSWYQQTPGQGLQFLFEYFSETQRNKGNFPGRFSGRQFSNSRSEMNVSTLELGDSALYLCASSGSQGDYGYTFGSGTRLTVV.

The chain employs TRBV2 and TRBJ1-1, with TRBD1 matching 8 bases. Germline CDR1 and CDR2: SNHLY and FYNNEI. Trimming cost V 2 bases and J 1 base; bases outside gene matches: 3. The CDR3 has 15 amino acids. CDR3: CASSESGGANTEAFF. The CDR3 region has the DNA TGTGCCAGCAGTGAATCAGGGGGCGCGAACACTGAAGCTTTCTTT.

The chain carries TRBV12-3 or TRBV12-4 and TRBJ2-5, with D possibly being TRBD1 (6 bases). The CDR3 contains 13 residues. V lost 7 bases to trimming and J lost 4 bases, with 13 bases between them. CDR3 in DNA: TGTGCCAGCAATAGGGGGAGTGTAGAGACCCAGTACTTC. Protein product: CASNRGSVETQYF.

This CDR3 reads CASSYVTGTEAFF. In DNA, the CDR3 is TGTGCCAGCAGTTACGTTACAGGGACTGAAGCTTTCTTT. The chain carries TRBV6-2 or TRBV6-3 and TRBJ1-1, with D possibly matching TRBD1 (6 bases). The CDR3 covers 13 residues. In germline, CDR1 is MNHEY, CDR2 SVGEGT. V lost 2 bases and J lost 5, with 9 bases in between.

V and J are TRBV25-1 and TRBJ2-7; possibly TRBD1 for D (7 bases). CDR1 is MGHDK and CDR2 is SYGVNS in the germline V gene. Trimming pared 9 bases from V and 2 bases from J, leaving 20 bases between. The CDR3 covers 15 residues. The CDR3 region is CASRYGQGGPYEQYF. The CDR3 bases are TGTGCCAGTCGATATGGGCAGGGGGGCCCCTACGAGCAGTACTTC.

As DNA, the CDR3 is TGCAGTGCTAGAACGGGTGCTGGGGCCAACGTCCTGACTTTC. Translated, it gives CSARTGAGANVLTF. The rearrangement joins TRBV20-1 to TRBJ2-6; D is unclear. V was clipped by 2 bases and J by 2 bases, with 7 bases between them. The CDR3 contains 14 residues. Germline loops: CDR1 DFQATT, CDR2 SNEGSKA (reference sequence).

The V gene is TRBV10-2, the J gene TRBJ2-7, with D perhaps given as TRBD1 or TRBD2 (6 bases each). The CDR3 totals 14 residues. Between the trimmed V and J ends, which lost 7 bases and 1 base, there was a span of 14 bases. CDR1 WSHSY and CDR2 SAAADI come from the germline V gene. CDR3 sequence reads: CASIGGLLSYEQYF. The CDR3, as DNA: TGCGCCAGCATAGGGGGACTTCTTTCCTACGAGCAGTACTTC.